This entry describes one T cell receptor beta chain. This record comes from a study of shared clonotypes between healthy human individuals. Naive-designated CD8 cells lacked CD45RO, were positively enriched for CCR7, and omitted terminally differentiated effector memory CD45RA+ cells. Only in-frame clones appear in the TCRdb table, and some are missing; sequencing was by immunoSEQ multiplex PCR. The table lists some 2 million clones, roughly 95% of them singletons. Trimming at V came to 1 base and at J to 2 bases, leaving 2 bases not matched to a gene. The CDR3 spans 16 residues. Looked up from germline, CDR1 is SGHVS and CDR2 is FNYEAQ.

This clonotype was sampled from a man aged 18-30 years in good health. The specimen was naive CD8+ T cells sorted from blood. The chain joins TRBV7-6 to TRBJ2-6; 7 nucleotides align to TRBD2. The CDR3 DNA follows: TGTGCCAGCAGCTTAGTAGGGACTACTGGGGCCAACGTCCTGACTTTC. Translation: CASSLVGTTGANVLTF. The full variable domain, its missing parts supplied by reference TRBV7-6 and TRBJ2-6, is GAGVSQSPRYKVTKRGQDVALRCDPISGHVSLYWYRQALGQGPEFLTYFNYEAQQDKSGLPNDRFSAERPEGSISTLTIQRTEQRDSAMYRCASSLVGTTGANVLTFGAGSRLTVL.